These 20 T cell receptor beta chains were sequenced from one sample in a study of response to subunit inactivated influenza vaccine. TCRdb fed the RT-PCR reads into MiXCR, producing one record per CDR3 protein. The table records roughly 500,000 distinct CDR3 sequences, approximately 24% of them present only once. Here the sequenced sample was CD4+ T cells sorted from PBMCs, taken around 5 days after vaccination. The receptors come from a man aged 50 to 60 who received an inactivated influenza vaccine.

This clonotype was detected only once. Relative to the germline gene, one junction end is altered; a read error may explain this. J is TRBJ1-5 and V is TRBV7-8; D ambiguous. Germline loops: CDR1 SGHVS, CDR2 FQNEAQ. The CDR3 spans 19 residues. CDR3 bases: TGTGCCAGCAGCTTTGGGTCCCAAGGTCGGATGTATAGCAATCAGCCCCGGCATTTT. Translated: CASSFGSQGRMYSNQPRHF.

The sample holds a few counts of this clonotype. The chain couples TRBV5-4 to TRBJ2-3, with D perhaps matching TRBD1 (6 bases). The germline V gene encodes CDR1 SGHNT and CDR2 YYREEE (reference sequence). V shed 5 bases and J shed 4 bases, with 17 bases lying between them. This CDR3 is 15 amino acids long. This CDR3 is CASRLTGTTADTQYF. CDR3 bases: TGTGCCAGCAGACTAACAGGGACCACTGCAGATACGCAGTATTTT.

This clonotype was detected a few times. V is TRBV20-1 and J is TRBJ2-5; D gene unclear. The CDR3 length is 13 residues. V shed 3 bases and J shed 2 bases, with 10 bases lying between them. Germline CDR1 is DFQATT and CDR2 is SNEGSKA (reference sequence). CDR3 DNA sequence: TGCAGTGCTAGTAGACTGAGTCAAGAGACCCAGTACTTC. Translating it yields CSASRLSQETQYF.

CDR3 protein: CASSLERKISYNEQFF. The CDR3 DNA reads as TGTGCCAGCAGCTTAGAGCGCAAGATCTCCTACAATGAGCAGTTCTTC. The chain carries TRBV7-9 and TRBJ2-1; D call uncertain. V lost 1 base and J 0 bases, leaving 10 bases between the germline ends. Germline V gives CDR1 SEHNR, CDR2 FQNEAQ (reference sequence). This CDR3 contains 16 residues.

This clonotype showed up many times. The chain combines TRBV7-2 with TRBJ2-2; D unresolved. This CDR3 spans 11 amino acids. The germline gives CDR1 SGHTA, CDR2 FQGNSA. Trimming took off 1 base at V and 7 bases at J, with 1 base between the two ends. DNA for the CDR3: TGTGCCAGCAGCTTAGACGGGGAGCTGTTTTTT. It specifies CASSLDGELFF.

The table lists this clonotype with a few counts. The gene calls are TRBV7-9 and TRBJ2-7; D remains ambiguous. This CDR3 spans 13 amino acids. The V gene's germline CDR1 is SEHNR and CDR2 FQNEAQ (reference sequence). V was shortened by 4 bases and J by 4 bases, with 11 bases between the two germline ends. CDR3 sequence: CASSSLSLYEQYF. The CDR3 DNA is TGTGCCAGCAGCTCCCTTTCCCTATACGAGCAGTACTTC.

This clonotype has more than one count but fewer than ten. The genes are TRBV30 and TRBJ2-3; 10 bases fit TRBD2. This CDR3 is 15 amino acids long. J was trimmed by 2 bases and V by 2 bases; bases with no gene match: 4. Germline values: CDR1 GTSNPN, CDR2 SVGIG (reference sequence). DNA for the CDR3: TGTGCCTGGAGTTCGACTAGCGGGTACACAGATACGCAGTATTTT. It is translated as CAWSSTSGYTDTQYF.

This clonotype was observed a single time. J is TRBJ2-5 and V is TRBV4-2, with 7 bases identical to TRBD2. Looked up from germline, CDR1 is LGHNA and CDR2 is YNFKEQ. The trim removed 3 bases at V and 2 bases at J, leaving 9 bases unmatched. This CDR3 region has 16 residues. CDR3 in amino acids: CASSQESSGHQETQYF. The CDR3 DNA follows: TGTGCCAGCAGCCAGGAGTCTAGCGGTCATCAAGAGACCCAGTACTTC.

The V gene is TRBV29-1, the J gene TRBJ1-2; TRBD1 is a possible D gene (5 bases). Germline CDR1 SQVTM, CDR2 ANQGSEA. Between the trimmed V and J ends, which lost 6 bases and 8 bases, there was a span of 16 bases. The CDR3 length is 12 residues. This CDR3 reads CSVEGLSWGYTF. CDR3 bases: TGCAGCGTCGAGGGACTCTCTTGGGGCTACACCTTC.

This clonotype was observed a single time. The chain couples TRBV4-3 to TRBJ2-3; D is unresolved. CDR3 size: 15 residues. The V gene lost 0 bases and the J gene lost 2 bases, with 9 bases spanning the gap. The germline V gene encodes CDR1 LGHNA and CDR2 YSLEER. Here the CDR3 reads CASSQERRNTDTQYF. CDR3 bases: TGCGCCAGCAGCCAAGAGAGGCGTAACACAGATACGCAGTATTTT.

This clonotype was observed at least ten times. V gene TRBV5-1 combines with J gene TRBJ2-2, with D perhaps matching TRBD1 or TRBD2 (5 bases each). Germline-derived CDR1 and CDR2 are SGHRS and YFSETQ. The CDR3 loop spans 15 amino acids. V was shortened by 5 bases and J by 1 base, with 12 bases between the two germline ends. The CDR3 DNA sequence: TGCGCCAGCAGGACCCTGGGGGAGAACACCGGGGAGCTGTTTTTT. Translated: CASRTLGENTGELFF. Supplemented by reference TRBV5-1 and TRBJ2-2, the full variable domain reads KAGVTQTPRYLIKTRGQQVTLSCSPISGHRSVSWYQQTPGQGLQFLFEYFSETQRNKGNFPGRFSGRQFSNSRSEMNVSTLELGDSALYLCASRTLGENTGELFFGEGSRLTVL.

This clonotype was seen a few times. The rearrangement uses TRBV4-2 and TRBJ2-1; 7 nucleotides match TRBD2. Germline V gene data show CDR1 as LGHNA and CDR2 as YNFKEQ. The CDR3 contains 16 residues. V lost 2 bases, J lost 2 bases, and 6 bases stayed unmatched. CDR3 in amino acids: CASSQSGGDPYNEQFF. CDR3 DNA: TGTGCCAGCAGCCAAAGTGGGGGGGACCCCTACAATGAGCAGTTCTTC.

This clonotype appeared a few times. V usage is TRBV6-2 or TRBV6-3 and J usage is TRBJ2-7; D is undetermined. From germline, CDR1 is MNHEY and CDR2 SVGEGT. Trimming shortened V by 9 bases and J by 4 bases, and 13 bases separated the two germline ends. The CDR3 runs 12 residues. CDR3 bases: TGTGCCAGTAGGGTGAACTGGTACGAGCAGTACTTC. Translation: CASRVNWYEQYF.

This clonotype was seen a handful of times. The rearrangement uses TRBV11-2 and TRBJ1-6, with D possibly matching TRBD1 (5 bases). Trimming removed 3 bases at V and 4 bases at J, with 10 bases between. The germline gives CDR1 SGHAT, CDR2 FQNNGV. The CDR3 extends over 15 amino acids. The CDR3 loop is CASSLSRQYNSPLHF. CDR3 nucleotides: TGTGCCAGCAGCTTGTCCAGACAGTATAATTCACCCCTCCACTTT. Full variable domain (rest looked up from reference TRBV11-2 and TRBJ1-6): EAGVAQSPRYKIIEKRQSVAFWCNPISGHATLYWYQQILGQGPKLLIQFQNNGVVDDSQLPKDRFSAERLKGVDSTLKIQPAKLEDSAVYLCASSLSRQYNSPLHFGNGTRLTVT.

The chain couples TRBV12-3 or TRBV12-4 to TRBJ2-5; D is unclear. The CDR3 has 13 amino acids. V dropped 7 bases and J dropped 4 bases, with 13 bases sitting between them. The CDR3 sequence: CASTLRVGETQYF. The CDR3 DNA reads as TGTGCCAGCACCCTTCGGGTTGGAGAGACCCAGTACTTC.

This clonotype was recorded a few times. This chain joins TRBV12-3 or TRBV12-4 and TRBJ1-2; D remains unclear. With 7 bases removed from V and 0 bases from J, the gap between germline ends came to 12 bases. The CDR3 runs to 14 residues. DNA for the CDR3: TGTGCCAGCACCTTGGGGAAGTCTAACTATGGCTACACCTTC. Translated, it gives CASTLGKSNYGYTF.

V and J are TRBV11-1 and TRBJ2-4; possibly TRBD1 for D (6 bases). Germline loops: CDR1 SGHAT, CDR2 FQDESV (reference sequence). This CDR3 comprises 19 residues. Trimming removed 4 bases from V and 2 bases from J, with 24 bases in between. CDR3 sequence: CASSSLRGDRIISKNIQYF. The CDR3 bases are TGTGCCAGCAGCTCGCTTAGGGGCGACAGGATTATTTCCAAAAACATTCAGTACTTC.

This clonotype was observed a handful of times. The chain uses TRBV20-1 and TRBJ2-1; D is undetermined. CDR3 length equals 15 residues. Trimming removed 2 bases from V and 7 bases from J, with 18 bases in between. The V gene's germline CDR1 is DFQATT and CDR2 SNEGSKA (reference sequence). The CDR3 protein is CSARHVGLQWNEQFF. The DNA of the CDR3 is TGCAGTGCTAGACACGTGGGGTTACAATGGAATGAGCAGTTCTTC.

The rearrangement joins TRBV4-2 to TRBJ2-4; TRBD2 is a possible D gene (6 bases). The CDR3 has 17 residues. Between the trimmed V and J ends, which lost 0 bases and 3 bases, there was a span of 15 bases. CDR1 and CDR2 from the germline V gene are LGHNA and YNFKEQ. CDR3 residues: CASSQDPREQSKNIQYF. Written as DNA, the CDR3 is TGTGCCAGCAGCCAAGATCCCCGGGAGCAGAGCAAAAACATTCAGTACTTC.

Written as DNA, the CDR3 is TGTGCCAGCAAAAGCCTAGCGGGGGGGGCTGTGTGGGATGAGCAGTTCTTC. This codes for CASKSLAGGAVWDEQFF. The chain links TRBV6-1 to TRBJ2-1; 12 bases fit TRBD2. The germline V gene has CDR1 MNHNS and CDR2 SASEGT. This CDR3 has 17 amino acids. V was pared by 7 bases and J by 8 bases, with 15 bases of the junction left unmatched.